These T cell receptor beta chains were read from a single sample in a study of blood T cell repertoires in COVID-19. Some clones are missing from TCRdb's copy, which holds only in-frame ones; the method was immunoSEQ multiplex PCR. This sample has 300,000 to 450,000 clones, with 85% to 90% found just once. Material for sequencing was peripheral blood. Receptors were obtained from a human donor in a cohort sampled during active COVID-19. The CDR3 runs from the conserved cysteine through the conserved F or W. The order of the fields is V gene, D gene, J gene, clone size, CDR3 DNA, CDR3 protein. A D gene is named only where the DNA matches it firmly. For some rows the clone size is stated as once, few or many, or as a class when expanded; others skip it.

>TRBV7-9|-|TRBJ1-1|-
TGTGCCAGCAGTCCCCAGACAGGGAACACTGAAGCTTTCTTT
CASSPQTGNTEAFF
>TRBV19|TRBD2|TRBJ2-1|-
TGTGCCAGTAGTCGACGGGGGGATGAGCAGTTCTTC
CASSRRGDEQFF
>TRBV4-1|TRBD1|TRBJ2-7|-
TGCGCCAGCAGCCCCCTGGGCGGGACAGGAGGCTACGAGCAGTACTTC
CASSPLGGTGGYEQYF
>TRBV7-6|TRBD1|TRBJ1-6|once
TGTGCCAGCAGCTTAGACAGGGGTTCCTATAATTCACCCCTCCACTTT
CASSLDRGSYNSPLHF
>TRBV2|-|TRBJ1-4|-
TGTGCCAGCACCCGGGGGAGGGGCGATGAAAAACTGTTTTTT
CASTRGRGDEKLFF
>TRBV6-4|TRBD1|TRBJ1-3|once
TGTGCCAGCTCCGGAACAGGGACAGATGGAAACACCATATATTTT
CASSGTGTDGNTIYF
>TRBV19|-|TRBJ1-5|-
TGTGCCAGTAGATTACAGGGTTCTCAGCCCCAGCATTTT
CASRLQGSQPQHF
>TRBV27|-|TRBJ2-7|-
TGTGCCAGCAGTTTCGGGGTTACCTACGAGCAGTACTTC
CASSFGVTYEQYF
>TRBV19|-|TRBJ1-2|few
TGTGCCAGTAGTATAGGCGGAGATTTTAACTATGGCTACACCTTC
CASSIGGDFNYGYTF
>TRBV5-8|-|TRBJ2-7|medium-sized
TGTGCCAGCAGCTCCGGGACATTCTACGAGCAGTACTTC
CASSSGTFYEQYF
>TRBV10-3|TRBD1|TRBJ1-1|few
TGTGCCATCAGTGAAGGAGGACAGGGGGCCACTGAAGCTTTCTTT
CAISEGGQGATEAFF
>TRBV19|TRBD1|TRBJ2-1|-
TGTGCCAGTAGAATCTTGGGACAGGGGAACAATGAGCAGTTCTTC
CASRILGQGNNEQFF
>TRBV7-9|-|TRBJ1-1|-
TGTGCCAGCGCACAGCTCAACACTGAAGCTTTCTTT
CASAQLNTEAFF
>TRBV7-9|TRBD2|TRBJ2-1|-
TGTGCCAGCAGGATCGGCGGGGGGGGGCACAATGAGCAGTTCTTC
CASRIGGGGHNEQFF
>TRBV27|TRBD2|TRBJ2-1|once
TGTGCCAGCAACCTAAGCGGGGGGGCCTACAATGAGCAGTTCTTC
CASNLSGGAYNEQFF
>TRBV18|-|TRBJ1-4|once
TGTGCCAGCTCATCGATCACCGGGACATACCCCGAGGCTAATGAAAAACTGTTTTTT
CASSSITGTYPEANEKLFF
>TRBV6-5|-|TRBJ1-5|-
TGTGCCAGCAGCCCACAGGTAACCAATCAGCCCCAGCATTTT
CASSPQVTNQPQHF
>TRBV7-2|-|TRBJ2-1|-
TGTGCCAGCAGCCGGGGATTCGGCGGGCCAAGCAATGAGCAGTTCTTC
CASSRGFGGPSNEQFF
>TRBV7-2|TRBD1|TRBJ2-1|-
TGTGCCAGCAGCTTAGGGCCGACAGGGGGGGCCTACAATGAGCAGTTCTTC
CASSLGPTGGAYNEQFF
>TRBV3-1/TRBV3-2|-|TRBJ1-1|-
TGTGCCAGCAGCCAAGACAGGGGCAATGAAGCTTTCTTT
CASSQDRGNEAFF
>TRBV30|-|TRBJ1-1|-
TGTGCCTGGAGTGTACTAGAGAACACTGAAGCTTTCTTT
CAWSVLENTEAFF
>TRBV3-1/TRBV3-2|-|TRBJ2-1|-
TGTGCCAGCAGCCAAGATCCAAGTGGCCTGGCCTACAATGAGCAGTTCTTC
CASSQDPSGLAYNEQFF
>TRBV7-8|TRBD2|TRBJ2-1|-
TGTGCCAGCAGCTTCGGGACTAGGGGCAATGAGCAGTTCTTC
CASSFGTRGNEQFF
>TRBV6-5|TRBD2|TRBJ2-5|-
TGTGCCAGCAGTTCACAGACTAGCGGGCAAGAGACCCAGTACTTC
CASSSQTSGQETQYF
>TRBV7-6|TRBD1|TRBJ1-3|-
TGTGCCAGCAGCTTAGCCTATGGGACAGGGGTTGCCGGAAACACCATATATTTT
CASSLAYGTGVAGNTIYF
>TRBV19|-|TRBJ2-2|-
TGTGCCAGCCTGGACAGATCACCAGGGGAGCTGTTTTTT
CASLDRSPGELFF
>TRBV5-6|-|TRBJ1-5|few
TGTGCCAGCAGCTTGTCAGGGCGCCATCAGCCCCAGCATTTT
CASSLSGRHQPQHF
>TRBV19|-|TRBJ1-1|-
TGTGCCACCTTACGGACAGTTGGTACTGAAGCTTTCTTT
CATLRTVGTEAFF
>TRBV12-2|-|TRBJ2-3|-
TGTGCAAGTCGTTTTACAACTAGTCATCCCACAGATACGCAGTATTTT
CASRFTTSHPTDTQYF
>TRBV6-1|-|TRBJ1-1|-
TGTGCCAGCAGTGACAAGAACACTGAAGCTTTCTTT
CASSDKNTEAFF
>TRBV19|TRBD1|TRBJ1-2|-
TGTGCCAGTAGCTCGTTGAGGGGGCATGGCTACACCTTC
CASSSLRGHGYTF